The subject of this entry is one T cell receptor beta chain. Its cognate antigen is unknown. Regarding time point: persistent/refractory GD, antithyroid drugs over 5 years with positive TRAb. Construction of the TCR library relied on RNA isolated from PBMCs. These data belong to a study of regulatory T cells in long-lasting Graves disease. Study context: Persistent cases took antithyroid drugs over 5 years and stayed TSH receptor antibody positive. Study findings and constraints: Persistent Graves' patients showed a TCR diversity that was lower than that of newly diagnosed ones.

Assembly of TCR beta libraries relied on iRepertoire HTBI primers together with Arm-PCR of CDR3 regions. In TCRdb, the multiplex PCR reads were re-called with MiXCR into one record per CDR3 protein. The sample yields 400,000 to 500,000 distinct CDR3 sequences, about 21% seen once. The CDR3 has 15 amino acids. V was shortened by 3 bases and J by 9 bases, with 21 bases between the two germline ends. The germline V gene encodes CDR1 MNHNS and CDR2 SASEGT. This sequence was found in a female donor with Graves disease. Sequenced material: peripheral blood mononuclear cells (PBMCs), taken when the disease was refractory, from a patient treated with antithyroid drugs. The rearrangement uses TRBV6-1 and TRBJ2-7; D may be TRBD1 or TRBD2 (5 bases each). The CDR3 protein is CASSDRRTGTGLQYF. The DNA of the CDR3 is TGTGCCAGCAGTGACCGCCGAACCGGGACCGGGCTGCAGTACTTC.